The 2 T cell receptor beta chains in this list originate from one sample, sequenced in a study of cytotoxic CD8 clonotypes in ibrutinib-treated CLL. The protocol was immunoSEQ multiplex PCR, while the TCRdb copy is restricted to in-frame clones and leaves out a portion. The sample yields about 130,000 clones, roughly 83% seen once. The material sequenced was PBMCs, taken after 12 months of ibrutinib treatment. The receptors originated from a human donor with chronic lymphocytic leukemia.

The count of this clone is one. The chain employs TRBV29-1 and TRBJ1-1, with D hard to call. Germline lookup yields CDR1 SQVTM and CDR2 ANQGSEA. V was shortened by 3 bases and J by 0 bases, with 11 bases between the two germline ends. The CDR3 runs 14 residues. CDR3 sequence: CSVEGSYMNTEAFF. Here the CDR3 DNA reads TGCAGCGTTGAGGGCAGCTACATGAACACTGAAGCTTTCTTT.

The gene calls are TRBV6-5 and TRBJ2-7; the match to TRBD2 covers 8 bases. V shed 10 bases and J 2 bases; nucleotides not matched to a gene: 7. The CDR3 is 13 amino acids. Germline V gene sequence: CDR1 MNHEY, CDR2 SVGAGI. CDR3 nucleotide sequence: TGTGCCACCCGGACTAGCAGAACCTACGAGCAGTACTTC. Translating it yields CATRTSRTYEQYF.